Sequencing of this T cell receptor (beta chain) was carried out in a study of blood T cell repertoires in COVID-19. Study as a whole: Sample material is recorded as cDNA or gDNA derived from T cells, B-cell-depleted T cells, or PBMCs.

TCRdb's copy holds only in-frame clones and misses some; the assay was immunoSEQ multiplex PCR. The top ten hold roughly 8.9% of the sample, which has around 330,000 clones, about 91% seen once. Participants were aged 18 to 89 years from around 25 US areas. Cohort assignment relied on participant-reported clinical history. Germline-derived CDR1 and CDR2 are SGHTA and FQGNSA. The CDR3 totals 16 residues. V lost 5 bases and J lost 2; bases outside the gene matches: 7. The rearrangement uses TRBV7-2 and TRBJ1-5, with TRBD1 identical over 9 bases. This sequence originates from a woman in her forties who had recovered from COVID-19. Sequencing was performed on PBMCs or T cells enriched from blood (not recorded which). CDR3 amino acids: CASSPTRDRGNQPQHF. For the CDR3, the DNA is TGTGCCAGCAGCCCTACCCGGGACAGGGGCAATCAGCCCCAGCATTTT.